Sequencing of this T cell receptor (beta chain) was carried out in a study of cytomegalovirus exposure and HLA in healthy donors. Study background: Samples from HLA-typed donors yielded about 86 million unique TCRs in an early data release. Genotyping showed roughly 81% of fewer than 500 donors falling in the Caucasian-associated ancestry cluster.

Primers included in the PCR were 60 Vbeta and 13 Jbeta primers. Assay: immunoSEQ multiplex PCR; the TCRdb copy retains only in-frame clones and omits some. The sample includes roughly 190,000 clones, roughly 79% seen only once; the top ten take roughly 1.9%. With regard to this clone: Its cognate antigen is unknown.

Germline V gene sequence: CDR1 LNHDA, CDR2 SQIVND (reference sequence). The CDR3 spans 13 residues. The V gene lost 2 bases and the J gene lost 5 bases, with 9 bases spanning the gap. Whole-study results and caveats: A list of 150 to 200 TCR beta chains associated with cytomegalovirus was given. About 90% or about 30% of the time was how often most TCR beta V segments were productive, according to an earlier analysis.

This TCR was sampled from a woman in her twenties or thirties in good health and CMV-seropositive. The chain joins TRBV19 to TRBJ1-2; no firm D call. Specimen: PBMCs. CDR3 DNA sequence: TGTGCCAGTAGTATAATGGCCGATTATGGCTACACCTTC. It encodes CASSIMADYGYTF.